This TCR beta chain is drawn from a study of radiotherapy plus CTLA-4 blockade in lung cancer. The study's findings and limits: TCR clones from tumors expanded in blood after radiotherapy plus ipilimumab.

There are many counts of this clone. Antigen unknown. CDR1 and CDR2 (germline): LNHDA, SQIVND (reference sequence). This CDR3 is built from 14 residues. V trimming: 5 bases; J trimming: 7 bases; junction bases outside the gene matches: 7. Libraries were prepared by immunoSEQ multiplex PCR; TCRdb keeps only in-frame clonotypes and omits some of them. This sample yields 100,000 or so clones, of which 82% are seen a single time; about a quarter belongs to the top ten. The chain links TRBV19 to TRBJ1-4; the match to TRBD1 covers 7 bases. This TCR was sampled from a human donor with non-small cell lung cancer that progressed on radiotherapy plus ipilimumab. The sequencing here drew on peripheral blood, taken from a patient treated with radiotherapy plus ipilimumab. The CDR3 nucleotides read TGTGCCAGTAGTCCAGGGGGACCCAGTGAAAAACTGTTTTTT. Translation: CASSPGGPSEKLFF.